This is a list of T cell receptor beta chains from one sample in a study of blood T cell repertoires in COVID-19. Data came from immunoSEQ multiplex PCR; TCRdb stores just in-frame clones and leaves some out. The table lists tens of thousands of clones, around 87% of them singletons, with roughly 6.8% in the top ten. The material sequenced was peripheral blood. The origin of the receptors is a human donor with acute or convalescent COVID-19. The donor label of this sample is uncertain. CDR3s include the opening cysteine and the closing phenylalanine or tryptophan. A D gene is named only where the DNA matches it firmly. Clone size is not always given. Where it is, it says once, few, many or a class for expanded clones.

v_gene	d_gene	abundance	j_gene	CDR3aa	CDR3nt
TRBV4-1	TRBD2	-	TRBJ2-5	CASSQGTSGGAWETQYF	TGCGCCAGCAGCCAGGGGACTAGCGGGGGGGCTTGGGAGACCCAGTACTTC
TRBV7-9	TRBD1	-	TRBJ2-7	CASSLTGPSSYEQYF	TGTGCCAGCAGCCTGACAGGGCCAAGCTCCTACGAGCAGTACTTC
TRBV19	-	few	TRBJ2-1	CASSPPDNEQFF	TGTGCCAGCTCCCCCCCAGACAATGAGCAGTTCTTC
TRBV6-5	-	-	TRBJ2-3	CASSSTDSPPQYF	TGTGCCAGCAGTTCCACGGACAGTCCTCCGCAGTATTTT
TRBV6-5	-	-	TRBJ1-5	CASSLSYSNQPQHF	TGTGCCAGCAGTTTAAGCTATAGCAATCAGCCCCAGCATTTT
TRBV14	TRBD1	-	TRBJ2-7	CASSFRDRSSYEQYF	TGTGCCAGCAGCTTCCGGGACAGGAGCTCCTACGAGCAGTACTTC
TRBV6-5	-	-	TRBJ1-5	CASSSRQGIPGQPQHF	TGTGCCAGCAGTTCCCGGCAGGGGATCCCGGGACAGCCCCAGCATTTT
TRBV11-2	-	-	TRBJ2-7	CASSFPGQISYEQYF	TGTGCCAGCAGCTTCCCGGGACAAATCTCCTACGAGCAGTACTTC
TRBV6-5	-	-	TRBJ2-7	CASSYSRDGVYEQYF	TGTGCCAGCAGTTATAGCCGAGACGGAGTCTACGAGCAGTACTTC
TRBV6-2/TRBV6-3	-	-	TRBJ1-1	CASSYSARGHSNTEAFF	TGTGCCAGCAGTTACTCAGCCAGGGGCCACTCGAACACTGAAGCTTTCTTT
TRBV7-8	-	-	TRBJ2-5	CASSWGRAPRETQYF	TGTGCCAGCAGCTGGGGGCGGGCGCCTAGGGAGACCCAGTACTTC
TRBV5-1	TRBD1	-	TRBJ1-2	CASSNTGTDGGYTF	TGCGCCAGCAGCAACACCGGGACAGACGGTGGCTACACCTTC
TRBV5-4	-	-	TRBJ2-1	CASSFGQNQANEQFF	TGTGCCAGCAGCTTTGGACAAAATCAGGCCAATGAGCAGTTCTTC
TRBV4-2	-	-	TRBJ2-6	CASSQDTLSSGANVLTF	TGTGCCAGCAGCCAAGATACTCTGAGCTCTGGGGCCAACGTCCTGACTTTC
TRBV24-1	TRBD1	-	TRBJ1-1	CATSGGQGDTEAFF	TGTGCCACCAGTGGTGGACAGGGTGACACTGAAGCTTTCTTT
TRBV10-3	TRBD1	-	TRBJ1-4	CAISAAGGNEKLFF	TGTGCCATCAGTGCGGCAGGGGGGAATGAAAAACTGTTTTTT
TRBV7-9	TRBD1	-	TRBJ2-5	CASSLGAGTGKETQYF	TGTGCCAGCAGCTTAGGGGCCGGGACAGGGAAAGAGACCCAGTACTTC
TRBV3-1/TRBV3-2	TRBD2	once	TRBJ2-2	CASSQTGGRDTGELFF	TGTGCCAGCAGCCAAACGGGGGGGCGGGACACCGGGGAGCTGTTTTTT
TRBV5-6	TRBD1	-	TRBJ2-7	CASSLEPGTVSYEQYF	TGTGCCAGCAGCTTGGAACCCGGGACAGTCTCCTACGAGCAGTACTTC
TRBV24-1	TRBD1	once	TRBJ2-1	CATSEDRGAVYEQFF	TGTGCCACCAGTGAAGACAGGGGGGCGGTCTATGAGCAGTTCTTC
TRBV7-8	TRBD1	-	TRBJ1-2	CASSSLDRDGYTF	TGTGCCAGCAGCTCCCTAGACAGGGATGGCTACACCTTC
TRBV9	-	-	TRBJ2-2	CASSAALLLTGELFF	TGTGCCAGCAGCGCCGCACTATTATTAACCGGGGAGCTGTTTTTT
TRBV18	-	-	TRBJ1-1	CASSSSGQGLNTEAFF	TGTGCCAGCTCCTCGTCTGGGCAGGGACTCAACACTGAAGCTTTCTTT
TRBV4-1	TRBD2	-	TRBJ2-3	CASSQLLASGAISSTDTQYF	TGCGCCAGCAGCCAACTCCTCGCGAGCGGGGCGATTTCTAGCACAGATACGCAGTATTTT
TRBV20-1	TRBD1	once	TRBJ1-2	CSASPRTGDYGYTF	TGCAGTGCTAGTCCTCGGACAGGGGACTATGGCTACACCTTC
TRBV10-3	-	-	TRBJ2-7	CATQGGYEQYF	TGTGCCACCCAAGGCGGTTACGAGCAGTACTTC
TRBV15	-	-	TRBJ2-6	CATSRGATTSGANVLTF	TGTGCCACCAGCAGAGGGGCGACTACCTCTGGGGCCAACGTCCTGACTTTC
TRBV18	TRBD2	-	TRBJ2-5	CASSSGLEETQYF	TGTGCCAGCTCATCTGGACTAGAAGAGACCCAGTACTTC
TRBV7-2	-	-	TRBJ2-6	CASSQNPSGANVLTF	TGTGCCAGCAGCCAAAATCCCTCTGGGGCCAACGTCCTGACTTTC
TRBV6-4	TRBD1	-	TRBJ2-1	CASSLQGSSYNEQFF	TGTGCCAGCAGTCTACAGGGGAGCTCCTACAATGAGCAGTTCTTC
TRBV28	-	-	TRBJ2-2	CASKRTGELFF	TGTGCCAGCAAGAGAACCGGGGAGCTGTTTTTT
TRBV7-9	TRBD2	-	TRBJ2-7	CASSSQTAGGRYEQYF	TGTGCCAGCAGCTCACAAACAGCGGGGGGGCGCTACGAGCAGTACTTC